The clone carrying this T cell receptor (beta chain) came up a few times. The antigen is unknown. This sample is drawn from a study of blood T cells in healthy people across ages. A second PCR, run for roughly 7 to 12 cycles, used a sample-barcoded 5' primer plus a J-beta primer mix. Each CDR3 protein gets one entry after TCRdb re-called the 5' RACE reads with MiXCR. The data contain 550,000 to 750,000 distinct CDR3 sequences, under 25% of them singletons. The V gene's germline CDR1 is SGHDN and CDR2 FVKESK. This CDR3 spans 12 amino acids. Trimming left V 0 bases short and J 6 bases short, with 5 bases between. Study-wide results and caveats: TCR beta diversity tracked closely with naive T cell percentage.

Specimen: blood. The receptor comes from a man between 65 and 85 years old in good health. The V and J genes are TRBV14 and TRBJ2-5; D gene ambiguous. CDR3 protein: CASSQEPKTQYF. The CDR3 DNA sequence: TGTGCCAGCAGCCAAGAGCCAAAGACCCAGTACTTC.